This T cell receptor beta chain comes out of a study of Graves' ophthalmopathy and Graves' hyperthyroidism. Trimming pared 1 base from V and 4 bases from J, leaving 5 bases between. Germline V gene data show CDR1 as SEHNR and CDR2 as FQNEAQ (reference sequence). The CDR3 runs to 14 residues. In the case of this clonotype: What it binds is not known.

Study-level findings and limits: In blood, most expanded thyroid clonotypes above 0.001 frequency were also detected.

For donors with ophthalmopathy, the disease showed moderate-to-severe activity, reached CAS ≥3 and NOSPECS ≥4, and had lasted under 3 months. Certain patients were not enrolled. These were patients with other autoimmune diseases, uncontrolled infections, pregnancy or lactation. The authors used Ficoll-Paque density gradient centrifugation to separate PBMCs. The input was around 10 ml of fresh peripheral blood. For repertoire sequencing, the TCR beta CDR3 regions were amplified from RNA transcripts. An opening RT-PCR round employed HTBI primers and preceded a second-round multiplex PCR. TCRdb ran MiXCR on the multiplex PCR reads and lists one entry per CDR3 protein. This repertoire shows around 670,000 distinct CDR3 sequences, approximately 40% found once; its top ten account for 44%.

This receptor was taken from an adult man with Graves' ophthalmopathy. The chain couples TRBV7-9 to TRBJ2-6; D remains unclear. Sequenced input: peripheral blood. In DNA form, the CDR3 reads TGTGCCAGCAGCTTAGGGAAGGGGGCCAACGTCCTGACTTTC. Translating gives CASSLGKGANVLTF.